The 11 T cell receptor beta chains below come from one sample, sequenced in a study of cytomegalovirus exposure and HLA in healthy donors. Some clones are missing from TCRdb's copy, which holds only in-frame ones; the method was immunoSEQ multiplex PCR. Here the sample spans a few hundred thousand clones, 88% being singletons. The sequenced material came from PBMCs. These receptors all come from a woman under 30 in good health and CMV-seronegative.

The chain recombines TRBV25-1 with TRBJ2-7, with D uncertain. The germline V gene has CDR1 MGHDK and CDR2 SYGVNS. V was pared by 4 bases and J by 3 bases, with 7 bases between. The length of the CDR3 is 12 residues. This CDR3 reads CASSGARYEQYF. The CDR3 DNA reads as TGTGCCAGCAGTGGAGCTCGCTACGAGCAGTACTTC.

The V call is TRBV6-1, the J call TRBJ2-1, with D unclear. The CDR3 consists of 15 residues. The V gene lost 3 bases and the J gene lost 0 bases, with 9 bases spanning the gap. The germline gives CDR1 MNHNS, CDR2 SASEGT. The CDR3 is CASSETFFSYNEQFF. CDR3 coding DNA: TGTGCCAGCAGTGAGACATTTTTCTCCTACAATGAGCAGTTCTTC.

This clone was counted a single time. CDR3 bases: TGTGCCAGCTCAACGGGGACGAACACCGGGGAGCTGTTTTTT. It encodes CASSTGTNTGELFF. The chain carries TRBV18 and TRBJ2-2; D might be TRBD2 (5 bases). Germline CDR1 KGHSH, CDR2 LQKENI. This CDR3 is built from 14 residues. The V end lost 5 bases, the J end lost 0 bases, and 7 bases lay between the germline ends. Full variable domain (outside the CDR3, taken from reference TRBV18 and TRBJ2-2): NAGVMQNPRHLVRRRGQEARLRCSPMKGHSHVYWYRQLPEEGLKFMVYLQKENIIDESGMPKERFSAEFPKEGPSILRIQQVVRGDSAAYFCASSTGTNTGELFFGEGSRLTVL.

The V gene is TRBV7-3, the J gene TRBJ1-6; 11 bases agree with TRBD1. CDR1 is SGHTA, CDR2 FQGTGA, per germline. The CDR3 sequence is 15 residues long. The V and J ends lost 3 bases and 9 bases, in that order; junction bases with no gene match: 4. In DNA form, the CDR3 reads TGTGCCAGCAGCTTGGACAGGGGGCTTCGTTCACCCCTCCACTTT. Amino acids: CASSLDRGLRSPLHF.

This clone was picked up a small number of times. The gene calls are TRBV30 and TRBJ1-4; D is unclear. V was trimmed by 0 bases and J by 8 bases, leaving 4 bases between them. Germline CDR1 is GTSNPN and CDR2 is SVGIG (reference sequence). The CDR3 loop spans 11 amino acids. DNA of the CDR3: TGTGCCTGGAGTGTTCAAGAAAAACTGTTTTTT. It encodes CAWSVQEKLFF.

The count of this clone is one. The chain carries TRBV4-2 and TRBJ2-1; a weak D match, TRBD2 (6 bases). The CDR3 has 18 amino acids. Germline lookup yields CDR1 LGHNA and CDR2 YNFKEQ. Trimming shortened V by 1 base and J by 3 bases, and 19 bases separated the two germline ends. Here the CDR3 reads CASSQGGPTGLLYNEQFF. The CDR3 coding sequence is TGTGCCAGCAGCCAAGGAGGACCCACGGGACTCCTCTACAATGAGCAGTTCTTC.

This rearrangement joins TRBV27 to TRBJ2-1; D perhaps matches TRBD2 (5 bases). This CDR3 region has 15 residues. CDR1 MNHEY and CDR2 SMNVEV come from the germline V gene (reference sequence). Deletions cut 5 bases from V and 8 bases from J, with 19 bases between. CDR3 protein: CASSPTPGRRHEQFF. The CDR3 DNA reads TGTGCCAGCAGTCCCACTCCCGGCCGGAGGCATGAGCAGTTCTTC.

The chain's CDR3 is CASSWNRGATNGYTF. The CDR3 DNA reads as TGTGCCAGCAGCTGGAATCGGGGGGCTACTAATGGCTACACCTTC. The chain combines TRBV13 with TRBJ1-2; D possibly corresponds to TRBD1 (6 bases). Germline V lookup: CDR1 PRHDT, CDR2 FYEKMQ (reference sequence). The CDR3 runs to 15 residues. V gave up 4 bases and J gave up 6 bases, with 18 bases separating them.

For this clone: Distinct nucleotide sequences in the sample also encode this CDR3. The chain carries TRBV28 and TRBJ2-7; TRBD2 agrees at 11 bases. The J segment lost 1 base and the V segment lost 6 bases, leaving 2 bases of the junction unmatched. CDR1 and CDR2 from the germline V gene are MDHEN and SYDVKM. This CDR3 spans 14 amino acids. This CDR3 reads CASSLAGGSYEQYF. CDR3 DNA: TGTGCCAGCAGCCTAGCGGGAGGATCCTACGAGCAGTACTTC.

The CDR3 coding sequence is TGTGCCAGTAGATTGGGCCACGGAAATCAGCCCCAGCATTTT. This codes for CASRLGHGNQPQHF. This chain uses TRBV19 with TRBJ1-5; D not resolved. V dropped 6 bases and J dropped 4 bases, with 13 bases sitting between them. Looked up from germline, CDR1 is LNHDA and CDR2 is SQIVND (reference sequence). The CDR3 runs 14 residues.

The chain recombines TRBV27 with TRBJ1-4; 7 bases map to TRBD1. V shed 0 bases and J 11 bases; nucleotides not matched to a gene: 6. Per the germline V gene, CDR1 is MNHEY and CDR2 is SMNVEV (reference sequence). The CDR3 consists of 14 residues. In DNA, the CDR3 is TGTGCCAGCAGTTTATCAGGGACAGTTTGGAAACTGTTTTTT. Translating gives CASSLSGTVWKLFF.